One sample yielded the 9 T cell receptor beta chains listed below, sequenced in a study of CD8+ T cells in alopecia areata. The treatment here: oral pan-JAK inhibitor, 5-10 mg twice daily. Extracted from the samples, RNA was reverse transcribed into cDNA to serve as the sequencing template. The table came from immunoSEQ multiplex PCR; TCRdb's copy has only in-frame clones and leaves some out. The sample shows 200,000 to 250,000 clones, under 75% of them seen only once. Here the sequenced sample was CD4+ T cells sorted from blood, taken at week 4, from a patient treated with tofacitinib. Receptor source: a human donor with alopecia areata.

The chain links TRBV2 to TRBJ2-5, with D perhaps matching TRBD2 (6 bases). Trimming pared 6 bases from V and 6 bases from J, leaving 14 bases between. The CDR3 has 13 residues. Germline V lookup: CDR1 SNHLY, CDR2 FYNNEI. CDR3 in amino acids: CASSLTSRQTQYF. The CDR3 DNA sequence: TGTGCCAGCAGCTTGACTAGTCGGCAGACCCAGTACTTC.

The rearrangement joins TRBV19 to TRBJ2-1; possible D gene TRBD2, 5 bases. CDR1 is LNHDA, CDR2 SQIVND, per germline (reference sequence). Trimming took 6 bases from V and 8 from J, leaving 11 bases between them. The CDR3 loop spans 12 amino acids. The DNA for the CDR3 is TGTGCCAGTAGGGACTCTTTTTATGAGCAGTTCTTC. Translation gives CASRDSFYEQFF. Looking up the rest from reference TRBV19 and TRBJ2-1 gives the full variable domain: DGGITQSPKYLFRKEGQNVTLSCEQNLNHDAMYWYRQDPGQGLRLIYYSQIVNDFQKGDIAEGYSVSREKKESFPLTVTSAQKNPTAFYLCASRDSFYEQFFGPGTRLTVL.

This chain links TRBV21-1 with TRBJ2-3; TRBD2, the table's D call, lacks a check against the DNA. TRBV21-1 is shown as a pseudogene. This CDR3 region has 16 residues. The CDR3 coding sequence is TGTGCCAGCAGCAAGGGACTAGCGGGGGTGGTAGATACGCAGTATTTT. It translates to CASSKGLAGVVDTQYF.

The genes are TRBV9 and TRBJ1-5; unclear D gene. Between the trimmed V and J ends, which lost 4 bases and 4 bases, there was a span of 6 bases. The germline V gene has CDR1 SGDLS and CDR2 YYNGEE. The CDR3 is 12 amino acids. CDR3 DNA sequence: TGTGCCAGCAGCACCGTTAATCAGCCCCAGCATTTT. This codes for CASSTVNQPQHF. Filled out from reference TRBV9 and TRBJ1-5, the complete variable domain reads DSGVTQTPKHLITATGQRVTLRCSPRSGDLSVYWYQQSLDQGLQFLIQYYNGEERAKGNILERFSAQQFPDLHSELNLSSLELGDSALYFCASSTVNQPQHFGDGTRLSIL.

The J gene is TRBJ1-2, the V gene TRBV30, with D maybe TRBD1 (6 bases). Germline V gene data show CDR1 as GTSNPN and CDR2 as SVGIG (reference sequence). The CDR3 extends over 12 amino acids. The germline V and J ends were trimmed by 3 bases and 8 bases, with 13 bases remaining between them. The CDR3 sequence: CAWSQQGNGYTF. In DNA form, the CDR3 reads TGTGCCTGGAGCCAACAGGGCAACGGCTACACCTTC.

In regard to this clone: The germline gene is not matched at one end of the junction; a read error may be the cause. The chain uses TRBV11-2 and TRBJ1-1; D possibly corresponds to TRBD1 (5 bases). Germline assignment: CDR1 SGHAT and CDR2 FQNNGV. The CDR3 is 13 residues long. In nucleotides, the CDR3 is TGTGCCAGCAGCCTAGGGAGGGGCAGGTCAGGGACTTTT. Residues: CASSLGRGRSGTF.

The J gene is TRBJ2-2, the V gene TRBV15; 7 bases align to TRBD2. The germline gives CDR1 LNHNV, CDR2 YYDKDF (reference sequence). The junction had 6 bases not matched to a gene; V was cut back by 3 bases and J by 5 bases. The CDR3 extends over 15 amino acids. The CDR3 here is CATSRPNGGTGELFF. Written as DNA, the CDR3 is TGTGCCACCAGCAGGCCCAACGGGGGGACCGGGGAGCTGTTTTTT.

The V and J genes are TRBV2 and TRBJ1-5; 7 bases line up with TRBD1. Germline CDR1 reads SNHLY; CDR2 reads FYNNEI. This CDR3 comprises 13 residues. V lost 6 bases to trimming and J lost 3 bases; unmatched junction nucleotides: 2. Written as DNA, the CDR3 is TGTGCCAGCAGGAGGGGGCCCAATCAGCCCCAGCATTTT. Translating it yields CASRRGPNQPQHF.

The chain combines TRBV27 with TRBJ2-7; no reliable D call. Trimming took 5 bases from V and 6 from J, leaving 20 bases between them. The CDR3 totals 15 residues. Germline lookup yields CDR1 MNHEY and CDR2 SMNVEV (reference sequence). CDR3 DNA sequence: TGTGCCAGCAGTCCCGAACGGGCTCCCTTAGCCGAGCAGTACTTC. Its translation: CASSPERAPLAEQYF.